This T cell receptor (beta chain) was profiled in a study of shared clonotypes between healthy human individuals. Broader study findings: Only a few donors were included, so the genetic and exposure-history diversity represented was limited.

Positively selected for CCR7, the CD45RO-negative cells used as naive CD8 cells excluded terminally differentiated effector memory CD45RA+ cells. The data were produced by immunoSEQ multiplex PCR, yet TCRdb's version contains in-frame clones alone and is incomplete. The table lists about 580,000 clones, about 98% of them singletons. This CDR3 spans 13 amino acids. Germline V gives CDR1 SGHNT, CDR2 YYREEE (reference sequence). Trimming stripped 0 bases from V and 8 bases from J, with 9 bases between. In the case of this clone: Antigen: not known.

The sequence was collected from a man aged 25 to 45 in good health. The rearrangement joins TRBV5-4 to TRBJ2-1; D possibly corresponds to TRBD2 (6 bases). The specimen sequenced was naive CD8+ T cells sorted from blood. The CDR3 loop is CASSLALADEQFF. The CDR3 coding sequence is TGTGCCAGCAGCTTGGCACTAGCCGATGAGCAGTTCTTC.